The T cell receptor beta chain under discussion was sequenced for a study of blood T cell repertoires in COVID-19. The method was immunoSEQ multiplex PCR; TCRdb's version includes in-frame clones alone and lacks a portion of them. The sample holds about 360,000 clones, 86% seen once. The V gene end was trimmed by 0 bases and the J gene end by 0 bases; junction bases not matched to a gene: 6. The CDR3 loop spans 19 amino acids. CDR1 and CDR2 from the germline V gene are KGHDR and SFDVKD. This clone was seen just once. The material sequenced was peripheral blood. V gene TRBV24-1 combines with J gene TRBJ2-6; 8 positions match TRBD1. The source is a woman between 55 and 75 years old with COVID-19, enrolled during active disease. CDR3 amino acids: CATSDLGTGLPSGANVLTF. The CDR3 DNA follows: TGTGCCACCAGTGATTTGGGGACAGGCCTCCCCTCTGGGGCCAACGTCCTGACTTTC.